The next 18 T cell receptor beta chains were all read from a single sample in a study of post-analysis software for immune sequencing data. The study's findings and limits: When patients were compared with controls, about 5 TRBV segments were more frequent, TRBV5-6, TRBV5-1 and TRBV20-1 among them.

The antigens for these receptors are not known. Every TCR beta cDNA library bore unique molecular identifiers. TCRdb re-derived calls from the PCR reads in MiXCR, one entry per CDR3 protein. The data contain about 820,000 distinct CDR3 sequences, roughly 50% of them singletons. The sample comprised blood. All receptors derive from a girl aged 10-17 years with multiple sclerosis.

The gene calls are TRBV20-1 and TRBJ2-7, with D possibly being TRBD2 (6 bases). The DNA end is a closer match to TRBJ2-5, so the J assignment may be wrong. Germline CDR1 DFQATT, CDR2 SNEGSKA (reference sequence). The CDR3 totals 15 residues. The CDR3 region has the DNA TGCAGTGCTAGAGATGGAGCGGGCGGGGCAGAGACCCAGTACTTC. Protein product: CSARDGAGGAETQYF.

The chain couples TRBV9 to TRBJ1-4; TRBD1 matches 10 bases. Per germline, CDR1 SGDLS and CDR2 YYNGEE. The CDR3 extends over 16 amino acids. The junction had 4 bases not matched to a gene; V was cut back by 3 bases and J by 2 bases. This CDR3 reads CASSERTGGTNEKLFF. In DNA form, the CDR3 reads TGTGCCAGCAGCGAGAGGACAGGGGGTACTAATGAAAAACTGTTTTTT.

In its sample, this clonotype was seen once. The chain is built from TRBV5-4 and TRBJ2-5, with 7 bases aligning to TRBD2. The CDR3 runs 15 residues. J was trimmed by 2 bases and V by 3 bases; bases with no gene match: 7. Looked up from germline, CDR1 is SGHNT and CDR2 is YYREEE (reference sequence). CDR3 nucleotides: TGTGCCAGCAGCTCGCCCCGGGGGGATCAAGAGACCCAGTACTTC. This encodes CASSSPRGDQETQYF.

The V and J genes are TRBV12-3 or TRBV12-4 and TRBJ2-1; tentatively, D is TRBD1 or TRBD2 (5 bases each). V was trimmed by 5 bases and J by 8 bases, leaving 22 bases between them. The length of the CDR3 is 16 residues. CDR3 amino acids: CASSRPRQGVFDEQFF. The CDR3 DNA reads TGTGCCAGCAGTCGTCCCAGGCAGGGAGTTTTCGATGAGCAGTTCTTC.

The sample holds a few counts of this clonotype. The chain is built from TRBV9 and TRBJ1-1; D is possibly TRBD1 (6 bases). Germline values: CDR1 SGDLS, CDR2 YYNGEE. V shed 4 bases and J shed 5 bases, with 15 bases lying between them. The CDR3 has 14 amino acids. CDR3 residues: CASSLRGGETEAFF. CDR3 nucleotide sequence: TGTGCCAGCAGCCTTAGGGGGGGCGAGACTGAAGCTTTCTTT.

V gene TRBV28 combines with J gene TRBJ2-3, with no clear D. Deletions cut 6 bases from V and 4 bases from J, with 23 bases between. This CDR3 has 17 amino acids. CDR1 MDHEN and CDR2 SYDVKM come from the germline V gene. Written as DNA, the CDR3 is TGTGCCAGCAGATCCCGTTTGGGCAACAAAAGGGCAGATACGCAGTATTTT. Amino acids: CASRSRLGNKRADTQYF.

This clonotype occurred a few times. The CDR3 loop is CASRKGQGNGGYTF. Written as DNA, the CDR3 is TGTGCCAGCAGAAAGGGACAGGGAAATGGTGGCTACACCTTC. This chain links TRBV27 with TRBJ1-2; 9 nucleotides line up with TRBD1. Germline V gene lookup returns CDR1 MNHEY and CDR2 SMNVEV (reference sequence). V lost 6 bases, J lost 7 bases, and 9 bases stayed unmatched. The CDR3 length is 14 residues.

The chain couples TRBV6-1 to TRBJ1-2; D ambiguous. This CDR3 comprises 12 residues. Germline V gene lookup returns CDR1 MNHNS and CDR2 SASEGT. V gave up 11 bases and J gave up 1 base, with 11 bases separating them. The chain's CDR3 is CASVEGNYGYTF. The CDR3 nucleotides read TGTGCCTCCGTAGAAGGTAACTATGGCTACACCTTC.

This clonotype was counted between two and nine times. The chain carries TRBV12-3 or TRBV12-4 and TRBJ2-7; D possibly corresponds to TRBD1 (6 bases). V was cut by 5 bases and J by 3 bases, with 20 bases left in between. There are 16 residues in the CDR3. Here the CDR3 DNA reads TGTGCCAGCAGTCCTTGGGAAGGGGGACGTGGCTACGAGCAGTACTTC. Translated, it gives CASSPWEGGRGYEQYF.

This clonotype was detected a few times. The gene calls are TRBV20-1 and TRBJ2-7; D is unresolved. CDR3 size: 11 residues. Trimming took 5 bases from V and 3 from J, leaving 8 bases between them. In germline, CDR1 is DFQATT, CDR2 SNEGSKA (reference sequence). The chain's CDR3 is CSALGNYEQYF. The CDR3 coding sequence is TGCAGTGCTTTGGGGAACTACGAGCAGTACTTC.

CDR3 protein: CASSPGGTAGELFF. The CDR3 DNA reads TGTGCCAGCAGCCCGGGGGGTACAGCCGGGGAGCTGTTTTTT. The rearrangement uses TRBV7-3 and TRBJ2-2, with 7 bases identical to TRBD2. This CDR3 comprises 14 residues. Germline V gene sequence: CDR1 SGHTA, CDR2 FQGTGA. J gave up 6 bases and V 5 bases, and 6 bases lay outside the gene matches.

J is TRBJ2-5 and V is TRBV29-1; 9 bases match TRBD2. The CDR3 is 15 amino acids. Trimming took 6 bases from V and 1 from J; bases not matched to a gene: 9. Germline assignment: CDR1 SQVTM and CDR2 ANQGSEA. Written as DNA, the CDR3 is TGCAGCGTATACTCCAGCGGGAGGTTCCAAGAGACCCAGTACTTC. It encodes CSVYSSGRFQETQYF. The full variable domain, in which reference TRBV29-1 and TRBJ2-5 provide the parts outside the CDR3, is SAVISQKPSRDICQRGTSLTIQCQVDSQVTMMFWYRQQPGQSLTLIATANQGSEATYESGFVIDKFPISRPNLTFSTLTVSNMSPEDSSIYLCSVYSSGRFQETQYFGPGTRLLVL.

The CDR3 sequence: CASNLWSTGSNEQFF. In DNA form, the CDR3 reads TGTGCCAGCAACCTGTGGTCCACTGGAAGCAATGAGCAGTTCTTC. The V call is TRBV3-1, the J call TRBJ2-1; D is unclear. V lost 7 bases and J 6 bases, leaving 19 bases between the germline ends. In germline, CDR1 is LGHDT, CDR2 YNNKEL (reference sequence). The CDR3 has 15 amino acids.

This clonotype was seen a few times. The rearrangement links TRBV5-1 to TRBJ2-5, with 16 positions matching TRBD2. Per germline, CDR1 SGHRS and CDR2 YFSETQ. V dropped 4 bases and J dropped 6; count of bases not matched to a gene: 12. This CDR3 has 18 amino acids. CDR3: CASSDGTSGRVLTKTQYF. The CDR3 DNA is TGCGCCAGCAGCGATGGGACTAGCGGGAGGGTTTTGACGAAGACCCAGTACTTC.

The genes are TRBV7-9 and TRBJ2-1; D ambiguous. The CDR3 covers 17 residues. Germline CDR1 and CDR2: SEHNR and FQNEAQ (reference sequence). Trimming took 3 bases from V and 7 from J, leaving 22 bases between them. CDR3: CASSFPVQGLIKNEQFF. The CDR3 region has the DNA TGTGCCAGCAGCTTTCCGGTTCAAGGGTTGATAAAAAATGAGCAGTTCTTC. Filled out from reference TRBV7-9 and TRBJ2-1, the complete variable domain reads DTGVSQNPRHKITKRGQNVTFRCDPISEHNRLYWYRQTLGQGPEFLTYFQNEAQLEKSRLLSDRFSAERPKGSFSTLEIQRTEQGDSAMYLCASSFPVQGLIKNEQFFGPGTRLTVL.

This clonotype has just one count. The V gene is TRBV5-1, the J gene TRBJ2-3; D gene uncertain. Germline CDR1 reads SGHRS; CDR2 reads YFSETQ. CDR3 size: 14 residues. The germline V and J ends were trimmed by 1 base and 2 bases, with 8 bases remaining between them. The CDR3 bases are TGCGCCAGCAGCTTGTTTCTACTCACAGATACGCAGTATTTT. The encoded protein is CASSLFLLTDTQYF.

The V call is TRBV20-1, the J call TRBJ2-1; D ambiguous. The length of the CDR3 is 15 residues. CDR1 and CDR2 (germline): DFQATT, SNEGSKA (reference sequence). Trimming took off 5 bases at V and 1 base at J, with 15 bases between the two ends. CDR3 in amino acids: CSAATGRKSYNEQFF. In DNA, the CDR3 is TGCAGTGCTGCGACTGGTAGGAAATCCTACAATGAGCAGTTCTTC.

The rearrangement uses TRBV29-1 and TRBJ2-1; the match to TRBD2 covers 12 bases. The germline gives CDR1 SQVTM, CDR2 ANQGSEA. Germline trimming cut 4 bases from V and 0 bases from J; bases unmatched to any gene: 7. This CDR3 comprises 17 residues. CDR3 bases: TGCAGCGTTGTTCCTAGCGGGGGGGTTTACTCCTACAATGAGCAGTTCTTC. Encoded protein: CSVVPSGGVYSYNEQFF.